What follows are 26 T cell receptor beta chains derived from one specimen sequenced in a study of OX40 agonist ivuxolimab in advanced cancers. Libraries were prepared by immunoSEQ multiplex PCR; TCRdb keeps only in-frame clonotypes and omits some of them. The sample records 70,000 to 95,000 clones, roughly 93% being singletons. Sequences were derived from CD4+ or CD8+ T cells sorted from blood, sampled in a trial of the OX40 agonist ivuxolimab. These receptor sequences come from an adult with an advanced solid tumor such as melanoma, head and neck, liver or kidney cancer.

The chain recombines TRBV11-2 with TRBJ1-2; D uncertain. The V and J ends lost 5 bases and 2 bases respectively, with 3 bases between them. This CDR3 comprises 11 residues. In germline, CDR1 is SGHAT, CDR2 FQNNGV. This CDR3 reads CASSQNYGYTF. In DNA, the CDR3 is TGTGCCAGCAGCCAGAACTATGGCTACACCTTC.

The genes are TRBV14 and TRBJ2-7; the D is unclear. The CDR3 is 12 amino acids. Trimming removed 0 bases at V and 9 bases at J, with 9 bases between. Germline V CDR1 and CDR2: SGHDN, FVKESK. This CDR3 is CASSQDRLGQYF. The CDR3 DNA follows: TGTGCCAGCAGCCAAGATCGGCTCGGGCAGTACTTC.

The rearrangement uses TRBV29-1 and TRBJ2-6, with a tentative D call TRBD1 (5 bases). The CDR3 extends over 16 amino acids. Trimming removed 6 bases at V and 0 bases at J, with 15 bases between. CDR1 SQVTM and CDR2 ANQGSEA come from the germline V gene. CDR3 sequence reads: CSVKDRARSGANVLTF. The CDR3 nucleotides read TGCAGCGTGAAAGACAGAGCCCGCTCTGGGGCCAACGTCCTGACTTTC.

This clone came up a few times. The rearrangement joins TRBV18 to TRBJ2-1; D ambiguous. Germline V gene sequence: CDR1 KGHSH, CDR2 LQKENI. The CDR3 covers 15 residues. V was shortened by 0 bases and J by 0 bases, with 6 bases between the two germline ends. CDR3 in DNA: TGTGCCAGCTCACCACCGACACCCTCCTACAATGAGCAGTTCTTC. Protein sequence: CASSPPTPSYNEQFF.

The J gene is TRBJ1-1, the V gene TRBV6-6; TRBD1 is a possible D gene (5 bases). Germline CDR1 MNHNY, CDR2 SVGAGI (reference sequence). The CDR3 spans 13 residues. The CDR3 protein is CVSERGQTTEAFF. The CDR3 DNA follows: TGTGTCTCCGAGCGGGGCCAGACCACTGAAGCTTTCTTT.

The gene calls are TRBV5-1 and TRBJ1-3; D remains unclear. CDR3 length equals 16 residues. CDR1 is SGHRS, CDR2 YFSETQ, per germline. V was pared by 4 bases and J by 1 base, with 15 bases between. The CDR3 DNA reads as TGCGCCAGCAGCACTGACTCAGCCACTTCTGGAAACACCATATATTTT. Translation gives CASSTDSATSGNTIYF.

CDR3 amino acids: CSVLGQVPTNYGYTF. The CDR3 region has the DNA TGCAGCGTTCTGGGACAGGTCCCCACTAACTATGGCTACACCTTC. This chain connects TRBV29-1 to TRBJ1-2, with TRBD1 identical over 8 bases. The CDR3 extends over 15 amino acids. Germline CDR1 SQVTM, CDR2 ANQGSEA. The ends lost 5 bases at V and 0 bases at J; junction bases unmatched: 8.

This chain joins TRBV7-2 and TRBJ1-3; 8 nucleotides align to TRBD1. Germline V gives CDR1 SGHTA, CDR2 FQGNSA. V was clipped by 8 bases and J by 8 bases; unmatched bases: 11. The CDR3 sequence is 14 residues long. In DNA, the CDR3 is TGTGCCAGCTCACTGGCACAGGGGGATTACACCATATATTTT. Protein: CASSLAQGDYTIYF.

The gene calls are TRBV5-1 and TRBJ1-1; 7 bases fit TRBD1. The CDR3 is 15 amino acids. The ends lost 4 bases at V and 1 base at J; junction bases unmatched: 7. Germline V lookup: CDR1 SGHRS, CDR2 YFSETQ. CDR3 in amino acids: CASSPLGQKNTEAFF. DNA for the CDR3: TGCGCCAGCAGCCCTCTGGGACAGAAGAACACTGAAGCTTTCTTT.

CDR3 region: CASGVVMDTQYF. CDR3 DNA sequence: TGTGCCAGCGGCGTGGTTATGGATACGCAGTATTTT. The chain carries TRBV11-2 and TRBJ2-3; D remains unclear. Germline assignment: CDR1 SGHAT and CDR2 FQNNGV. The V end was cut by 8 bases, the J end by 6 bases, with 12 bases between. This CDR3 contains 12 residues.

J is TRBJ2-3 and V is TRBV29-1, with 13 bases fitting TRBD2. J gave up 7 bases and V 0 bases, and 7 bases lay outside the gene matches. The CDR3 is 16 amino acids. Germline CDR1 is SQVTM and CDR2 is ANQGSEA. DNA of the CDR3: TGCAGCGTTGAAGACCCACTAGCGGGGGGGCAAAATACGCAGTATTTT. Translation: CSVEDPLAGGQNTQYF.

The V and J genes are TRBV19 and TRBJ1-5; 7 bases align to TRBD1. The V gene end was trimmed by 6 bases and the J gene end by 1 base; junction bases not matched to a gene: 3. The CDR3 length is 14 residues. Germline V gene lookup returns CDR1 LNHDA and CDR2 SQIVND (reference sequence). CDR3 protein: CASSWGQSNQPQHF. The CDR3 nucleotides are TGTGCCAGTAGCTGGGGACAGAGCAATCAGCCCCAGCATTTT.

V gene TRBV6-5 combines with J gene TRBJ2-5; 12 nucleotides agree with TRBD2. Germline V gene data show CDR1 as MNHEY and CDR2 as SVGAGI. The trim removed 6 bases at V and 3 bases at J, leaving 2 bases unmatched. This CDR3 contains 14 residues. CDR3 protein: CASSRLAGEETQYF. The CDR3 nucleotides read TGTGCCAGCAGCCGACTAGCGGGAGAAGAGACCCAGTACTTC.

J is TRBJ2-4 and V is TRBV28, with a tentative D call TRBD2 (5 bases). V lost 2 bases and J lost 7, with 9 bases in between. CDR1 MDHEN and CDR2 SYDVKM come from the germline V gene. The CDR3 runs to 13 residues. The chain's CDR3 is CASSLGGSNIQYF. The DNA of the CDR3 is TGTGCCAGCAGTTTAGGTGGGAGCAACATTCAGTACTTC.

A single count supports this clone. This sequence joins TRBV6-5 and TRBJ2-3; 9 bases are a match to TRBD2. CDR3 length: 15 residues. Germline loops: CDR1 MNHEY, CDR2 SVGAGI. The J segment lost 2 bases and the V segment lost 6 bases, leaving 6 bases of the junction unmatched. The CDR3 sequence: CASSDSGGITDTQYF. CDR3 sequence (DNA): TGTGCCAGCAGCGATAGCGGGGGTATCACAGATACGCAGTATTTT.

The V gene is TRBV15, the J gene TRBJ1-1, with D possibly TRBD1 on 5 matching bases. The V and J ends lost 6 bases and 2 bases respectively, with 22 bases between them. Germline lookup yields CDR1 LNHNV and CDR2 YYDKDF (reference sequence). The CDR3 contains 17 residues. CDR3 in amino acids: CATSGEFGARFNTEAFF. CDR3 in DNA: TGTGCCACCAGTGGTGAATTCGGGGCGCGGTTTAACACTGAAGCTTTCTTT.

The chain combines TRBV18 with TRBJ2-6; perhaps TRBD1 as D (5 bases). Germline V gene data show CDR1 as KGHSH and CDR2 as LQKENI. V gave up 2 bases and J gave up 1 base, with 9 bases separating them. The CDR3 has 16 residues. CDR3: CASSPSRASGANVLTF. DNA for the CDR3: TGTGCCAGCTCACCATCCAGGGCGTCTGGGGCCAACGTCCTGACTTTC.

The chain has TRBV15 and TRBJ2-2; no clear D gene. The CDR3 spans 17 residues. Germline V gene data show CDR1 as LNHNV and CDR2 as YYDKDF (reference sequence). V shed 0 bases and J shed 0 bases, with 11 bases lying between them. This CDR3 reads CATSRDLEEANTGELFF. The CDR3 DNA sequence: TGTGCCACCAGCAGAGATCTCGAGGAAGCGAACACCGGGGAGCTGTTTTTT.

The genes are TRBV7-2 and TRBJ2-5, with a tentative D call TRBD2 (6 bases). In germline, CDR1 is SGHTA, CDR2 FQGNSA. There are 14 residues in the CDR3. Trimming stripped 4 bases from V and 1 base from J, with 10 bases between. The CDR3 nucleotides are TGTGCCAGCAGCTCGAGAGCGGGCCAAGAGACCCAGTACTTC. Its translation is CASSSRAGQETQYF.

The rearrangement links TRBV5-1 to TRBJ2-7; TRBD2 matches at 7 bases. This CDR3 has 14 amino acids. Germline assignment: CDR1 SGHRS and CDR2 YFSETQ. V lost 3 bases to trimming and J lost 6 bases; unmatched junction nucleotides: 9. CDR3 DNA: TGCGCCAGCAGCTCTGCGGGAGTGTTCTCCGAGCAGTACTTC. Translation gives CASSSAGVFSEQYF.

This clone was recorded only once. V and J are TRBV4-3 and TRBJ2-5, with 9 nucleotides matching TRBD1. Per the germline V gene, CDR1 is LGHNA and CDR2 is YSLEER. The CDR3 has 13 amino acids. After removal of 4 bases from V and 4 bases from J, the junction contained 1 base not matched to a gene. CDR3 sequence: CASSLDRGETQYF. Written as DNA, the CDR3 is TGCGCCAGCAGCCTGGACAGGGGAGAGACCCAGTACTTC.

The rearrangement links TRBV30 to TRBJ2-2; D might be TRBD2 (5 bases). The V and J ends lost 7 bases and 5 bases respectively, with 20 bases between them. The CDR3 spans 15 residues. Germline-derived CDR1 and CDR2 are GTSNPN and SVGIG (reference sequence). CDR3 amino acids: CASNVALAGTGELFF. The CDR3 DNA follows: TGTGCCTCGAACGTGGCGCTAGCTGGGACCGGGGAGCTGTTTTTT.

This chain links TRBV7-9 with TRBJ1-2; perhaps TRBD1 as D (6 bases). Germline CDR1 is SEHNR and CDR2 is FQNEAQ (reference sequence). This CDR3 has 15 amino acids. V shed 0 bases and J shed 7 bases, with 15 bases lying between them. The CDR3 DNA sequence: TGTGCCAGCAGCTTAGCGCGGGGGCCGGGCGGTGGCTACACCTTC. It yields the protein CASSLARGPGGGYTF.

This clone came up a few times. The rearrangement joins TRBV30 to TRBJ1-1; perhaps TRBD1 as D (5 bases). The CDR3 is made up of 13 amino acids. Looked up from germline, CDR1 is GTSNPN and CDR2 is SVGIG (reference sequence). Trimming stripped 1 base from V and 2 bases from J, with 8 bases between. This CDR3 is CAWSERGNTEAFF. The DNA of the CDR3 is TGTGCCTGGAGTGAGAGGGGAAACACTGAAGCTTTCTTT.

The rearrangement links TRBV11-2 to TRBJ2-7; TRBD1 matches at 10 bases. The CDR3 runs 15 residues. V gave up 5 bases and J gave up 4 bases; unmatched junction bases: 8. Germline V gene data show CDR1 as SGHAT and CDR2 as FQNNGV. The CDR3 DNA reads as TGTGCCAGCAGCCCCGGGACAGGGGTAAGGTACGAGCAGTACTTC. Translation: CASSPGTGVRYEQYF.

V and J are TRBV6-5 and TRBJ1-3; 7 nucleotides line up with TRBD1. The junction had 5 bases not matched to a gene; V was cut back by 6 bases and J by 0 bases. The germline V gene encodes CDR1 MNHEY and CDR2 SVGAGI. CDR3 length equals 15 residues. The CDR3 spells CASRGDSSSGNTIYF. CDR3 DNA: TGTGCCAGCAGGGGGGACAGCTCCTCTGGAAACACCATATATTTT.